The clone carrying this T cell receptor beta chain showed up just a few times. This sample was taken from a study of response to subunit inactivated influenza vaccine. A single record per CDR3 protein comes from TCRdb applying MiXCR to the RT-PCR reads. The sample comprises some 160,000 distinct CDR3 sequences, approximately 11% of which are singletons, and around an eighth rests with the top ten. Trimming cost V 1 base and J 8 bases, with 21 bases left between them. Germline V gene sequence: CDR1 MGHRA, CDR2 YSYEKL. This CDR3 has 17 amino acids. The chain has TRBV4-1 and TRBJ2-1; maybe TRBD2 (6 bases). Specimen: non-naive T cells sorted from PBMCs, collected 35 to 45 days after vaccination. This clonotype originated in a man in his forties or fifties who received an inactivated influenza vaccine. The CDR3 DNA sequence: TGCGCCAGCAGCCAAGGGGTCTCCGGGAGCACTAGCCATGAGCAGTTCTTC. Protein product: CASSQGVSGSTSHEQFF.